The present T cell receptor beta chain was sequenced within a study of T cell responses to AZD1222 COVID-19 vaccine. Comments on this clone: The antigen is undetermined.

Germline values: CDR1 PRHDT, CDR2 FYEKMQ (reference sequence). The CDR3 covers 14 residues. Trimming removed 4 bases at V and 4 bases at J, with 13 bases between. The study's findings and limits: A mostly white British donor set with more females was recruited, and clonal diversity was possibly underestimated. Regions left unmutated in variants are reportedly the target of nearly half of spike-specific TCRs.

Some clones are missing from TCRdb's copy, which holds only in-frame ones; the method was immunoSEQ multiplex PCR. The sample shows approximately 100,000 clones, more than 90% of them seen only once. Sequences were derived from peripheral blood, sampled on day 0 of AZD1222 vaccination. J is TRBJ1-2 and V is TRBV13; perhaps TRBD1 as D (6 bases). The sequence was obtained from an adult in good health. The CDR3 here is CASSSQGFGYGYTF. In DNA form, the CDR3 reads TGTGCCAGCAGCTCCCAGGGGTTCGGCTATGGCTACACCTTC. Using reference TRBV13 and TRBJ1-2 for the parts outside the CDR3, the full variable domain is AAGVIQSPRHLIKEKRETATLKCYPIPRHDTVYWYQQGPGQDPQFLISFYEKMQSDKGSIPDRFSAQQFSDYHSELNMSSLELGDSALYFCASSSQGFGYGYTFGSGTRLTVV.